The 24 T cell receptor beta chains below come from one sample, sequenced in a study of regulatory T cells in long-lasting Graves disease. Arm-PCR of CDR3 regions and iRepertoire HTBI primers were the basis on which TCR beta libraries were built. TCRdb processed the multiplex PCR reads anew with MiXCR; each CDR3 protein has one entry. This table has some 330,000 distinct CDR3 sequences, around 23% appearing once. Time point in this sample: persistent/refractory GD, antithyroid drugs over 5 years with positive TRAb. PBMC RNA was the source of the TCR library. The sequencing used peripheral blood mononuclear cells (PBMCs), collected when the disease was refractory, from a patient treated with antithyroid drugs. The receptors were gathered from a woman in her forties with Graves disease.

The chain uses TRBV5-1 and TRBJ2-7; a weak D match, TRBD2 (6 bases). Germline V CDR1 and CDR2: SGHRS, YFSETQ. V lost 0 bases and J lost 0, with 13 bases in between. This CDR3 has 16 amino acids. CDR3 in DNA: TGCGCCAGCAGCTTGGCTGCAGGCGGGGCCTCCTACGAGCAGTACTTC. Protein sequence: CASSLAAGGASYEQYF. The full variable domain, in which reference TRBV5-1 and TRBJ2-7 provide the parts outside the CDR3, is KAGVTQTPRYLIKTRGQQVTLSCSPISGHRSVSWYQQTPGQGLQFLFEYFSETQRNKGNFPGRFSGRQFSNSRSEMNVSTLELGDSALYLCASSLAAGGASYEQYFGPGTRLTVT.

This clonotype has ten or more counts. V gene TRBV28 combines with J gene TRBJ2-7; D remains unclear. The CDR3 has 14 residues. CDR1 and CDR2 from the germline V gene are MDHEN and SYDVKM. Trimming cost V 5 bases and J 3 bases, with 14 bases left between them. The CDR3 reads CASSLRTGNYEQYF. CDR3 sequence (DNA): TGTGCCAGCAGTCTCCGGACGGGCAACTACGAGCAGTACTTC.

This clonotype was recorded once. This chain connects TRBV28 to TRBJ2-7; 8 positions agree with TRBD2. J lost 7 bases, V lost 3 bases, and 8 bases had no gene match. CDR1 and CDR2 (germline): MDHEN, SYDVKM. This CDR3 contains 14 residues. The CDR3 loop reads CASSFSGLDGEQYF. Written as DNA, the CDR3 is TGTGCCAGCAGTTTTTCGGGACTAGACGGGGAGCAGTACTTC.

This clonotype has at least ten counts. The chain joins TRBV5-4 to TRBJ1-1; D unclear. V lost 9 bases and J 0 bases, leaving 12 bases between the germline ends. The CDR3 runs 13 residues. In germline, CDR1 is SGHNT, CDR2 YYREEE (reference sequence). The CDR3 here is CATTMRMNTEAFF. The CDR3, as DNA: TGTGCCACCACGATGAGGATGAACACTGAAGCTTTCTTT.

In DNA, the CDR3 is TGTGCCAGCAGTTTGTCCGGGACAGGGATTTTTGTCTCTGGAAACACCATATATTTT. Translating it yields CASSLSGTGIFVSGNTIYF. This sequence joins TRBV27 and TRBJ1-3, with 9 bases matching TRBD1. This CDR3 comprises 19 residues. Germline CDR1 MNHEY, CDR2 SMNVEV (reference sequence). V shed 3 bases and J 0 bases; nucleotides not matched to a gene: 12.

As DNA, the CDR3 is TGTGCCCCCTTGGAAGCATCCGTCGCAGATACGCAGTATTTT. Translation gives CAPLEASVADTQYF. The chain recombines TRBV7-9 with TRBJ2-3; D not certain. The CDR3 runs to 14 residues. V was shortened by 11 bases and J by 4 bases, with 19 bases between the two germline ends. Germline V gene sequence: CDR1 SEHNR, CDR2 FQNEAQ (reference sequence).

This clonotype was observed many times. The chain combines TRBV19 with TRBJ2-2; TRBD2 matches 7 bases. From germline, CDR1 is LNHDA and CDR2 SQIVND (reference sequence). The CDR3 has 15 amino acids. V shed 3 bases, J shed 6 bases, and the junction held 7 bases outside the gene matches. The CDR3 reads CASSIMAGASGELFF. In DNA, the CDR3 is TGTGCCAGTAGTATCATGGCGGGAGCGTCCGGGGAGCTGTTTTTT.

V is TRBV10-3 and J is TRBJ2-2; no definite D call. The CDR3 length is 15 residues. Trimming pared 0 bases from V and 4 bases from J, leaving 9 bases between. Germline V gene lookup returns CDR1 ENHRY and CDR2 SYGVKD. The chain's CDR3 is CAISESPSGTGELFF. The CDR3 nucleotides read TGTGCCATCAGTGAGTCGCCTTCGGGCACCGGGGAGCTGTTTTTT.

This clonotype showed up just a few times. CDR3 nucleotides: TGTGCCAGCAGTAAAAGGACCGGCCGCGAGACCCAGTACTTC. This sequence encodes CASSKRTGRETQYF. V gene TRBV6-1 combines with J gene TRBJ2-5; D not resolved. Germline CDR1 is MNHNS and CDR2 is SASEGT. CDR3 length equals 14 residues. Trimming shortened V by 5 bases and J by 5 bases, and 15 bases separated the two germline ends.

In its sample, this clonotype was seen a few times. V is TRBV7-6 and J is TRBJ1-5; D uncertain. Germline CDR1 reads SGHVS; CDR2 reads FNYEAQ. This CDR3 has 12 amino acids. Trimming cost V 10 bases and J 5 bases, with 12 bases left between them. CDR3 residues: CANPDTDQPQHF. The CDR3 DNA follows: TGTGCCAACCCAGATACGGATCAGCCCCAGCATTTT.

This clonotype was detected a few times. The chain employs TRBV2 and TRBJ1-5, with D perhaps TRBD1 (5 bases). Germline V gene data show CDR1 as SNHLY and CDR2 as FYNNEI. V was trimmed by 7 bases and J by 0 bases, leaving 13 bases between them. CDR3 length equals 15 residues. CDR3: CASTKGTDSNQPQHF. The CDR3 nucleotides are TGTGCCAGCACCAAGGGGACGGATAGCAATCAGCCCCAGCATTTT.

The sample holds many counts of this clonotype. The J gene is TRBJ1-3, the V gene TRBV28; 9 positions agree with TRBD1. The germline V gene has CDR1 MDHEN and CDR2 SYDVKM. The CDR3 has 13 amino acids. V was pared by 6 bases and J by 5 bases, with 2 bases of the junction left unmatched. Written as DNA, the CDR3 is TGTGCCAGCAGCACAGGGGGCAGAAACACCATATATTTT. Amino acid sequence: CASSTGGRNTIYF.

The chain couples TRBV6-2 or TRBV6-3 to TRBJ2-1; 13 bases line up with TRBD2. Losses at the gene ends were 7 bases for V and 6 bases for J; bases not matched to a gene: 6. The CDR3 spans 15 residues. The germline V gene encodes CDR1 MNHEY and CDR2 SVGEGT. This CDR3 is CASNRGLAGSNEQFF. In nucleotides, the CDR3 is TGTGCCAGCAATCGGGGACTAGCGGGAAGCAATGAGCAGTTCTTC.

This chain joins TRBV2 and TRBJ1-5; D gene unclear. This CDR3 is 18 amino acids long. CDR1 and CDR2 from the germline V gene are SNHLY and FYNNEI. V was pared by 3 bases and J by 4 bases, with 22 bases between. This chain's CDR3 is CASSDTLADPRSNQPQHF. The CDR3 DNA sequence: TGTGCCAGCAGTGATACTCTGGCAGACCCAAGATCGAATCAGCCCCAGCATTTT.

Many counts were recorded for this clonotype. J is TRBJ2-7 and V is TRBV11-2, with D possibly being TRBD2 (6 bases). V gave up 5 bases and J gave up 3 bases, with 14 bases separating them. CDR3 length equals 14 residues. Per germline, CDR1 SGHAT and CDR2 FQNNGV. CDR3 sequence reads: CASSPGGGNYEQYF. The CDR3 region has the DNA TGTGCCAGCAGCCCCGGGGGAGGAAACTACGAGCAGTACTTC.

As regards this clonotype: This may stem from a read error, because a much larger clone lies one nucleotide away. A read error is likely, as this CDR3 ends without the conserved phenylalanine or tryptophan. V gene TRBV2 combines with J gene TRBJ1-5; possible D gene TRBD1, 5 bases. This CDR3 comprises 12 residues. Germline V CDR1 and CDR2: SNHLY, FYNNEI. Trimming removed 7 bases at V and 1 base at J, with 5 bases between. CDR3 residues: CASKGSNQPQHS. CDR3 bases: TGTGCCAGCAAGGGGAGCAATCAGCCCCAGCATTCT.

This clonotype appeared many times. The CDR3 DNA reads as TGTGCCAGCAGCCTCATGGGACGGGACTACGAGCAGTACTTC. It yields the protein CASSLMGRDYEQYF. This chain joins TRBV28 and TRBJ2-7; either TRBD1 or TRBD2 may fit D (5 bases each). The V end was cut by 6 bases, the J end by 3 bases, with 15 bases between. This CDR3 comprises 14 residues. Germline V gives CDR1 MDHEN, CDR2 SYDVKM.

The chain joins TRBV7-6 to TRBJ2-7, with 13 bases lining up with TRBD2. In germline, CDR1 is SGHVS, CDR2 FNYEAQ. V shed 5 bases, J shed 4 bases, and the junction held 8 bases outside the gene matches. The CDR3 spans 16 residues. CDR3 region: CASSLRTSGSVYEQYF. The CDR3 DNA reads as TGTGCCAGCAGCCTTCGGACTAGCGGGAGTGTGTACGAGCAGTACTTC. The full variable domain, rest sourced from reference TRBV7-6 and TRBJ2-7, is GAGVSQSPRYKVTKRGQDVALRCDPISGHVSLYWYRQALGQGPEFLTYFNYEAQQDKSGLPNDRFSAERPEGSISTLTIQRTEQRDSAMYRCASSLRTSGSVYEQYFGPGTRLTVT.

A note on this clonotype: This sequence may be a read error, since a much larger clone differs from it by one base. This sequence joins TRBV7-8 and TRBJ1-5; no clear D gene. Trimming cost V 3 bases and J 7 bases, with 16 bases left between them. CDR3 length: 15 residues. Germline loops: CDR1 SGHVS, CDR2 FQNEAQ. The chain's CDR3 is CASSLLVGFGQPQHF. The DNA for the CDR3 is TGTGCCAGCAGCTTGCTCGTAGGGTTTGGACAGCCCCAGCATTTT.

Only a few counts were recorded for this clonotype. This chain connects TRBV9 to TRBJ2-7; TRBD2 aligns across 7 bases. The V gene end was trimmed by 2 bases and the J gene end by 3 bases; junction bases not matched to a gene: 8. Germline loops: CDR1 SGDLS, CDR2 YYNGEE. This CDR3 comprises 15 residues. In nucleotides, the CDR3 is TGTGCCAGCAGCGTCGAACCGGGAGGAAGCTACGAGCAGTACTTC. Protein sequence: CASSVEPGGSYEQYF.

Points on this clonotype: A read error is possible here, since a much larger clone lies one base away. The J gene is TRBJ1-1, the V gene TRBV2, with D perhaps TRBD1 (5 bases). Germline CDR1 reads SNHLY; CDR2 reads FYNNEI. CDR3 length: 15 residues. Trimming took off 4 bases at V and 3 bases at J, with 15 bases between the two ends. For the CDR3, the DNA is TGTGCCAGCAGTGCCTTGGGGGACGTGGACACTGAAGCTTTCTTT. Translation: CASSALGDVDTEAFF.

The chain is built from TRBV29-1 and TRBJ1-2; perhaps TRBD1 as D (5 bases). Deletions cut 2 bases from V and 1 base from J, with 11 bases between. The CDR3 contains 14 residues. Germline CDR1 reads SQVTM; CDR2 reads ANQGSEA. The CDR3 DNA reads TGCAGCGTTGAACCACAGGAGGGTAACTATGGCTACACCTTC. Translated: CSVEPQEGNYGYTF.

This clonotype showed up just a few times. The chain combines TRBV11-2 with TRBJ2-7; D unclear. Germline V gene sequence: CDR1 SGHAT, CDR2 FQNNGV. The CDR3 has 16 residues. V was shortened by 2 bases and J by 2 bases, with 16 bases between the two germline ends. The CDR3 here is CASSLLRWASPYEQYF. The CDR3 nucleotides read TGTGCCAGCAGCTTATTGAGGTGGGCTTCCCCCTACGAGCAGTACTTC.

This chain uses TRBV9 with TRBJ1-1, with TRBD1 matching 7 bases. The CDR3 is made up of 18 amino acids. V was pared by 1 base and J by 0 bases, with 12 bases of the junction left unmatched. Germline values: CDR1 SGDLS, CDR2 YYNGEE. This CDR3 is CASSVNRDSSSMNTEAFF. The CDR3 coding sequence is TGTGCCAGCAGCGTAAATCGGGACAGCTCTTCCATGAACACTGAAGCTTTCTTT. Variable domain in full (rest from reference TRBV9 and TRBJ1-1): DSGVTQTPKHLITATGQRVTLRCSPRSGDLSVYWYQQSLDQGLQFLIQYYNGEERAKGNILERFSAQQFPDLHSELNLSSLELGDSALYFCASSVNRDSSSMNTEAFFGQGTRLTVV.